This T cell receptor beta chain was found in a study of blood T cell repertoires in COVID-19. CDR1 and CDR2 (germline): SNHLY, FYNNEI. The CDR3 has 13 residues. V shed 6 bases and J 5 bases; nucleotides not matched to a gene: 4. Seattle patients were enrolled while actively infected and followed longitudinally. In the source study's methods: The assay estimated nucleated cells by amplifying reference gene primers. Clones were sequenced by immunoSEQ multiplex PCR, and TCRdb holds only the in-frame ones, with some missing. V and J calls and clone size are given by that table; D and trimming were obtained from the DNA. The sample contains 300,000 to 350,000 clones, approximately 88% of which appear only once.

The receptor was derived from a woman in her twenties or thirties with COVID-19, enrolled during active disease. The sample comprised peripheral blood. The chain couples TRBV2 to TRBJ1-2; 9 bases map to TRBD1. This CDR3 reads CASRPGQGYGYTF. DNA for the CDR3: TGTGCCAGCAGGCCGGGACAGGGTTATGGCTACACCTTC.